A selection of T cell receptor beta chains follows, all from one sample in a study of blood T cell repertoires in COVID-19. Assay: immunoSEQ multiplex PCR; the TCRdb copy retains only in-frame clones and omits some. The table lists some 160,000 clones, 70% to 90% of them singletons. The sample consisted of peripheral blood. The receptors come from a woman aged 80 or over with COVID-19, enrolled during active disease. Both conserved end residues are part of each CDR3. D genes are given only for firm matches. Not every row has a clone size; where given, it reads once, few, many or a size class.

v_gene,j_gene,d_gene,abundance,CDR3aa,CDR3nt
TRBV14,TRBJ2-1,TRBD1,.,CASSRQGSYNEQFF,TGTGCCAGCAGCCGACAGGGATCCTACAATGAGCAGTTCTTC
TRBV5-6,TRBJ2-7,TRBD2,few,CASSLAGGVEQYF,TGTGCCAGCAGCCTTGCGGGAGGTGTGGAGCAGTACTTC
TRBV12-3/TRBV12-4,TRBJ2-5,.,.,CASSLWARETQYF,TGTGCCAGCAGTTTGTGGGCCAGAGAGACCCAGTACTTC
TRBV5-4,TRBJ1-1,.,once,CASSVRGNTEAFF,TGTGCCAGCAGCGTTCGGGGGAACACTGAAGCTTTCTTT
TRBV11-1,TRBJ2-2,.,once,CASSWGESGELFF,TGTGCCAGCAGCTGGGGGGAGTCCGGGGAGCTGTTTTTT
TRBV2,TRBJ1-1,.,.,CASLADMGFGTEAFF,TGTGCCAGCCTAGCCGATATGGGTTTCGGGACTGAAGCTTTCTTT
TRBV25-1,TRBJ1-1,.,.,CASSERHTGTTEAFF,TGTGCCAGCAGTGAACGCCACACAGGGACCACTGAAGCTTTCTTT
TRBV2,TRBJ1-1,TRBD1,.,CASSEATGRASEAFF,TGTGCCAGCAGTGAAGCGACAGGGAGAGCATCTGAAGCTTTCTTT
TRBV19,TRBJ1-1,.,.,CASSYDRNTEAFF,TGTGCCAGTAGTTACGATAGGAACACTGAAGCTTTCTTT
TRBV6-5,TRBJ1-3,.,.,CASSPTGSSGNTIYF,TGTGCCAGCAGTCCTACAGGGTCCTCTGGAAACACCATATATTTT
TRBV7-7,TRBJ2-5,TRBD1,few,CASSLQGRETQYF,TGTGCTAGCAGCCTACAGGGGCGGGAGACCCAGTACTTC
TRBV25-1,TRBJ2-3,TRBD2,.,CASSGSGTDTQYF,TGTGCCAGCAGTGGTAGCGGGACAGATACGCAGTATTTT
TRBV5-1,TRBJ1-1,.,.,CASSLEWGPNTEAFF,TGCGCCAGCAGCCTTGAATGGGGGCCGAACACTGAAGCTTTCTTT
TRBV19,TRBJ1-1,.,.,CASSMSDDRPPRTFF,TGTGCCAGTAGTATGTCCGACGACAGGCCCCCAAGAACTTTCTTT
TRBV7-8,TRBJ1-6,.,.,CASSTEVSYNSPLHF,TGTGCCAGCAGCACGGAGGTCTCCTATAATTCACCCCTCCACTTT
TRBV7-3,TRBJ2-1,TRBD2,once,CASSQGLAGGRDYNEQFF,TGTGCCAGCAGCCAGGGACTAGCGGGAGGGCGGGACTACAATGAGCAGTTCTTC
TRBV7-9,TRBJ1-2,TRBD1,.,CASSEGAGGFGYTF,TGTGCCAGCAGCGAGGGGGCAGGGGGCTTTGGCTACACCTTC
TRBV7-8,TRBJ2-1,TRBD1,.,CASSFRQGLYNEQFF,TGTGCCAGCAGCTTTAGACAGGGGTTATACAATGAGCAGTTCTTC
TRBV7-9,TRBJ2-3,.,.,CASSPRRGVVDTQYF,TGTGCCAGCAGCCCCCGTCGCGGGGTAGTAGATACGCAGTATTTT
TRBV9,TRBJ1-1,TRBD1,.,CASSVVAGGYGEAFF,TGTGCCAGCAGCGTAGTGGCAGGGGGCTACGGTGAAGCTTTCTTT
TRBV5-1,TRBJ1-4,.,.,CASSRTPQATNEKLFF,TGCGCCAGCAGCCGCACCCCCCAGGCAACTAATGAAAAACTGTTTTTT
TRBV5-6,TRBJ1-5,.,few,CASSLGAQTQPQHF,TGTGCCAGCAGCTTGGGGGCACAGACCCAGCCCCAGCATTTT
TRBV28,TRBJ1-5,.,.,CASRGGPNLNQPQHF,TGTGCCAGCCGAGGGGGACCTAACCTCAATCAGCCCCAGCATTTT
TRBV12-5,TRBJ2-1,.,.,CASGLGRNEQFF,TGTGCTAGTGGTTTGGGGAGGAATGAGCAGTTCTTC
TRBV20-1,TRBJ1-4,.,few,CSASGGRGEKLFF,TGCAGTGCTAGTGGGGGGCGCGGGGAAAAACTGTTTTTT
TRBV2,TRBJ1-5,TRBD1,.,CASSLDRNQPQHF,TGTGCCAGCAGCTTGGACAGGAATCAGCCCCAGCATTTT
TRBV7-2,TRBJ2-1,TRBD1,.,CASSFSQGAYNEQFF,TGTGCCAGCAGCTTCTCCCAGGGGGCCTACAATGAGCAGTTCTTC
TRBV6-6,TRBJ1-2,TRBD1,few,CAGGTGRGYGYTF,TGTGCCGGCGGGACAGGGAGAGGCTATGGCTACACCTTC
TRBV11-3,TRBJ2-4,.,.,CASSFGENIQYF,TGTGCCAGCAGCTTCGGAGAAAACATTCAGTACTTC
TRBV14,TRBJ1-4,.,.,CASSQRAAPSAGKLFF,TGTGCCAGCAGCCAACGGGCGGCCCCGAGTGCGGGAAAACTGTTTTTT
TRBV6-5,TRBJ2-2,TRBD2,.,CASSYQTSLDTGELFF,TGTGCCAGCAGTTACCAGACTAGCCTTGACACCGGGGAGCTGTTTTTT
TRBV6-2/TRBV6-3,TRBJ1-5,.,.,CASSFHSTNQPQHF,TGTGCCAGCAGTTTCCATAGCACCAATCAGCCCCAGCATTTT
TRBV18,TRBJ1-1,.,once,CASSPRRDEAFF,TGTGCCAGCTCACCACGAAGAGATGAAGCTTTCTTT
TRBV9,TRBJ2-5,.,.,CASSVDGRFGETQYF,TGTGCCAGCAGCGTAGATGGCCGTTTCGGGGAGACCCAGTACTTC
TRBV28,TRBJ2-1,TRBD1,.,CASQRQGLSYNEQFF,TGTGCCAGCCAAAGACAGGGATTATCCTACAATGAGCAGTTCTTC
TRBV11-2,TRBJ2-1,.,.,CASSFGLVAVGRNEQFF,TGTGCCAGCAGCTTTGGGTTGGTAGCGGTGGGTAGGAATGAGCAGTTCTTC
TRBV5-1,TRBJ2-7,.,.,CASSLATSGFRGAYEQYF,TGCGCCAGCAGCTTGGCTACGAGCGGGTTCCGGGGTGCCTACGAGCAGTACTTC
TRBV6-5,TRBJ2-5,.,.,CASSYGSGETQYF,TGTGCCAGCAGTTACGGGAGCGGAGAGACCCAGTACTTC
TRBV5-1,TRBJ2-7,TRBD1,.,CASSPLGDSTYEQYF,TGCGCCAGCAGCCCACTCGGGGACAGCACCTACGAGCAGTACTTC
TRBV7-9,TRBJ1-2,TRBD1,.,CASSTGVGYTF,TGTGCCAGCAGCACAGGGGTGGGCTACACCTTC
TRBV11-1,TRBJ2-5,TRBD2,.,CASSSLAGRETQYF,TGTGCCAGCAGCTCCTTAGCGGGTCGAGAGACCCAGTACTTC
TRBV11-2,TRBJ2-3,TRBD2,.,CASSRPAGGGPDTQYF,TGTGCCAGCAGCCGCCCTGCGGGAGGGGGCCCAGATACGCAGTATTTT
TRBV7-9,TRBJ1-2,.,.,CASSLTGYGYTF,TGTGCCAGCAGCTTGACAGGCTATGGCTACACCTTC
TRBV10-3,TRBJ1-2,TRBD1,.,CAIRSSGGSLFYTF,TGTGCCATCAGGAGTTCAGGGGGCTCATTATTCTACACCTTC
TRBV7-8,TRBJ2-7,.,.,CASSLAAGREWRGSSSYEQYF,TGTGCCAGCAGCTTAGCGGCCGGGCGAGAGTGGCGGGGTTCAAGCTCCTACGAGCAGTACTTC
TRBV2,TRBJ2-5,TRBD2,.,CASSETSGVQETQYF,TGTGCCAGCAGTGAGACTAGCGGAGTCCAAGAGACCCAGTACTTC
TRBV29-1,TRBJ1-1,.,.,CSVVGPMNTEAFF,TGCAGCGTTGTTGGGCCTATGAACACTGAAGCTTTCTTT
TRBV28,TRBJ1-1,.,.,CASHRVTEAFF,TGTGCCAGCCATCGGGTCACTGAAGCTTTCTTT
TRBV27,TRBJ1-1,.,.,CASSFLGAEAFF,TGTGCCAGCAGTTTCCTGGGGGCGGAAGCTTTCTTT
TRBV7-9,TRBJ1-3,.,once,CASEKGQTSGTIYF,TGTGCCAGCGAGAAAGGACAGACCAGTGGCACCATATATTTT
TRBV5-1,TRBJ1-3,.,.,CASSLGQAGNTIYF,TGCGCCAGCAGCTTGGGTCAGGCTGGAAACACCATATATTTT
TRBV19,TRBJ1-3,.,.,CASEQGAGNTIYF,TGTGCCAGTGAGCAGGGTGCTGGAAACACCATATATTTT